This T cell receptor (beta chain) came from a study of Ad26.COV2.S vaccination and SARS-CoV-2 variants. TCRdb keeps only in-frame clones here, not all; method: immunoSEQ multiplex PCR. The table has around 250,000 clones, around 85% seen once. The treatment was: some 20 received Ad26.COV2.S at low or high dose, single or two shots; roughly five received placebo; per-sample allocation not given. Sampling took place 63 days after the first vaccine or placebo injection. CDR3 length: 16 residues. In germline, CDR1 is SEHNR, CDR2 FQNEAQ (reference sequence). V was pared by 5 bases and J by 1 base, with 16 bases between.

The chain recombines TRBV7-9 with TRBJ2-3; no clear D gene. This sample comprised peripheral blood, obtained in a trial of Ad26.COV2.S vaccine versus placebo. This sequence was found in a person between 18 and 65 years old who received the Ad26.COV2.S COVID-19 vaccine or a placebo. The CDR3 DNA sequence: TGTGCCAGCAGCCCGCGTTCACCGGGCGGCACAGATACGCAGTATTTT. Translation: CASSPRSPGGTDTQYF.